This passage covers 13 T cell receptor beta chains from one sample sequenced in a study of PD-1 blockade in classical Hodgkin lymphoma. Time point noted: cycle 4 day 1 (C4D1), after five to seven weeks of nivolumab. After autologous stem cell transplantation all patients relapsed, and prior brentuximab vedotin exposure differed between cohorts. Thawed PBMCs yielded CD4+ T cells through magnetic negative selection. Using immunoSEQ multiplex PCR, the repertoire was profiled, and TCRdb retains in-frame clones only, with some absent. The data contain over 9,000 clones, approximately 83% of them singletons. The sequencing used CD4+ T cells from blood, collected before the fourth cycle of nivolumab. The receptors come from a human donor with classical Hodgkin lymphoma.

The CDR3 is CASSQGTHKVIEQFF. The CDR3 nucleotides are TGCGCCAGCAGCCAGGGGACCCACAAAGTGATTGAGCAGTTCTTC. The V gene is TRBV4-1, the J gene TRBJ2-1; D may match TRBD1 or TRBD2 (5 bases each). The CDR3 extends over 15 amino acids. V lost 3 bases and J 9 bases, leaving 18 bases between the germline ends. The germline gives CDR1 MGHRA, CDR2 YSYEKL.

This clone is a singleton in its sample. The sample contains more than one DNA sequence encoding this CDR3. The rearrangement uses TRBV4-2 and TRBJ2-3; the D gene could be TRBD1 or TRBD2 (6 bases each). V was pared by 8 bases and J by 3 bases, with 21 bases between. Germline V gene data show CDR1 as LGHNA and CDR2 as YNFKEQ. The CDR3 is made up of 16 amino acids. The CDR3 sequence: CASSMGGLLSTDTQYF. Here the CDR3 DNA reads TGTGCCAGCTCCATGGGGGGCCTACTTAGTACAGATACGCAGTATTTT.

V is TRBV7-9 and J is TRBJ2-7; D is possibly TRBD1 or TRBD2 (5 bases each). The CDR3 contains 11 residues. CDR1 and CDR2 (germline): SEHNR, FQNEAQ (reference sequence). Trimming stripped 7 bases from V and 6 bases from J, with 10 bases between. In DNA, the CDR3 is TGTGCCAGCACCGGGGCCCGCGAGCAGTACTTC. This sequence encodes CASTGAREQYF. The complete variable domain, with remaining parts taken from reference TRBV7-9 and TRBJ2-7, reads DTGVSQNPRHKITKRGQNVTFRCDPISEHNRLYWYRQTLGQGPEFLTYFQNEAQLEKSRLLSDRFSAERPKGSFSTLEIQRTEQGDSAMYLCASTGAREQYFGPGTRLTVT.

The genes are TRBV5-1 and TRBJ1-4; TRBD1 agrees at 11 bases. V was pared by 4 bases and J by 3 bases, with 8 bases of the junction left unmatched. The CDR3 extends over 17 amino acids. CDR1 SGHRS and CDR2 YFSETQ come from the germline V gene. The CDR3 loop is CASSVGQGVVSNEKLFF. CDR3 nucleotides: TGCGCCAGCAGCGTGGGACAGGGGGTAGTCTCTAATGAAAAACTGTTTTTT.

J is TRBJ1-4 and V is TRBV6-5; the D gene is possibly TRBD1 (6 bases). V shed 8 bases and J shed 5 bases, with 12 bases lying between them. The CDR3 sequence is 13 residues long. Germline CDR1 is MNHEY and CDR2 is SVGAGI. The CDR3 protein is CASRTGGNEKLFF. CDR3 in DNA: TGTGCCAGCCGTACGGGGGGCAATGAAAAACTGTTTTTT.

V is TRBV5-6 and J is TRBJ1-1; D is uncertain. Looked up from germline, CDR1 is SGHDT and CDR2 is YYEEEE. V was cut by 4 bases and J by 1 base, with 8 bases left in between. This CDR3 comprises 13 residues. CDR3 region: CASSRRKNTEAFF. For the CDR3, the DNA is TGTGCCAGCAGCCGTCGGAAGAACACTGAAGCTTTCTTT.

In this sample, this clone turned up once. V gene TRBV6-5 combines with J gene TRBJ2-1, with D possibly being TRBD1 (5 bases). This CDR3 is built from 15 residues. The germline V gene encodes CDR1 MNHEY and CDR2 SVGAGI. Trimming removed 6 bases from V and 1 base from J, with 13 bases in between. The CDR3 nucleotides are TGTGCCAGCAGCCTAGACAGCAATTCCTACAATGAGCAGTTCTTC. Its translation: CASSLDSNSYNEQFF.

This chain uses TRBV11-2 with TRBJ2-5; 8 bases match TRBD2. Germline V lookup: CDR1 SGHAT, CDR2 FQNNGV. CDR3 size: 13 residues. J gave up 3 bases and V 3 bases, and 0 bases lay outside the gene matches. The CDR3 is CASSLGLEETQYF. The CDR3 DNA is TGTGCCAGCAGCTTGGGACTAGAAGAGACCCAGTACTTC.

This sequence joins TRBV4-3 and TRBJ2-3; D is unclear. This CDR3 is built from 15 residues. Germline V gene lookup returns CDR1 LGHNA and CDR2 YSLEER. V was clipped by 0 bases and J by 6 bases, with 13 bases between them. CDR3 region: CASSQDFERWDTQYF. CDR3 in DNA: TGCGCCAGCAGCCAAGATTTTGAGCGTTGGGATACGCAGTATTTT.

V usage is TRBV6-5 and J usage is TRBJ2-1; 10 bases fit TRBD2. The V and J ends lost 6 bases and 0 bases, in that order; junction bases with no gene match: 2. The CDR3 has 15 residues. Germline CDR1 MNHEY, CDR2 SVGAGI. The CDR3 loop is CASSPSGGSYNEQFF. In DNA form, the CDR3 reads TGTGCCAGCAGCCCTAGCGGGGGCTCCTACAATGAGCAGTTCTTC.

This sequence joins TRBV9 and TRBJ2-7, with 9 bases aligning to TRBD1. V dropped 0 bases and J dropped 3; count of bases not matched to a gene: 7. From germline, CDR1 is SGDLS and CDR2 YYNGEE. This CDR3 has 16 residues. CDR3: CASSVVSQGASYEQYF. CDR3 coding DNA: TGTGCCAGCAGCGTAGTGTCACAGGGGGCAAGCTACGAGCAGTACTTC.

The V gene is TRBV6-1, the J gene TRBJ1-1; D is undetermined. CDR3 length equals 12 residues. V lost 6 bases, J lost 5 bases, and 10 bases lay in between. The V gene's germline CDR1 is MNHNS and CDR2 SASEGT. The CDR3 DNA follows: TGTGCCAGCAGGGTTGGTGGTACTGAAGCTTTCTTT. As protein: CASRVGGTEAFF.

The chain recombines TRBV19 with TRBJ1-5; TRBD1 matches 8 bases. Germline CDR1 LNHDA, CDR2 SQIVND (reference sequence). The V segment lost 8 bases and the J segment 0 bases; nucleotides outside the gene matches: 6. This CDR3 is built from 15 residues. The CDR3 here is CASDGTGYSNQPQHF. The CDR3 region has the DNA TGTGCCAGTGATGGGACAGGCTATAGCAATCAGCCCCAGCATTTT.